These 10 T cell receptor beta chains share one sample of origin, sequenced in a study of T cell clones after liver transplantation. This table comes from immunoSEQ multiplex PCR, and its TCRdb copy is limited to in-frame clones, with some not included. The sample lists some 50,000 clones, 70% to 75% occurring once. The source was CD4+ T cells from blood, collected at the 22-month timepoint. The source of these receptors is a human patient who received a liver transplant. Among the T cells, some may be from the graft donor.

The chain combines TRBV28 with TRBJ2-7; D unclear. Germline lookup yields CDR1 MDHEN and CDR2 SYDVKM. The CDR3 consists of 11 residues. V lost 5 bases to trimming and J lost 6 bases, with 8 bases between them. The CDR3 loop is CASSNSREQYF. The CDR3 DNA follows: TGTGCCAGCAGTAATAGCCGCGAGCAGTACTTC.

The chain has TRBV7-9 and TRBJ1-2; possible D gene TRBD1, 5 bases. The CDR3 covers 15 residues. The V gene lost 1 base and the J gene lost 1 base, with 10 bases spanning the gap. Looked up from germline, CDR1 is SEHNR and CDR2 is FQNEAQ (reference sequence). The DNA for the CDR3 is TGTGCCAGCAGCTTAGGAGAGACAGTTAACTATGGCTACACCTTC. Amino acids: CASSLGETVNYGYTF. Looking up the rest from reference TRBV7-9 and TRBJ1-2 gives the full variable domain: DTGVSQNPRHKITKRGQNVTFRCDPISEHNRLYWYRQTLGQGPEFLTYFQNEAQLEKSRLLSDRFSAERPKGSFSTLEIQRTEQGDSAMYLCASSLGETVNYGYTFGSGTRLTVV.

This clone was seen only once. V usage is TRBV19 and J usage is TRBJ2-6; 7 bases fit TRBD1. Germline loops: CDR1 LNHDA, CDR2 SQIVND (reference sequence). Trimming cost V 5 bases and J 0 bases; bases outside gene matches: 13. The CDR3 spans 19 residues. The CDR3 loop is CASSPRRQGSPSGANVLTF. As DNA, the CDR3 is TGTGCCAGTAGTCCCCGTCGACAGGGTAGCCCCTCTGGGGCCAACGTCCTGACTTTC.

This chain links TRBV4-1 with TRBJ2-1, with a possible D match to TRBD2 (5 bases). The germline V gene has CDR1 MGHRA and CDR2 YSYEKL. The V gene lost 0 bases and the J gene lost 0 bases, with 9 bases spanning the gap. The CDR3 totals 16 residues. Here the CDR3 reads CASSQDTRPSYNEQFF. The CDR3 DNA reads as TGCGCCAGCAGCCAAGATACTAGGCCCTCCTACAATGAGCAGTTCTTC.

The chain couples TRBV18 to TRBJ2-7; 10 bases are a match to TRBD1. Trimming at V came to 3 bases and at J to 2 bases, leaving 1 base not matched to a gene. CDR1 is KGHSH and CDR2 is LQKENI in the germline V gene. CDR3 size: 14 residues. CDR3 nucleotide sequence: TGTGCCAGCTCACCCGGGACAGGGGCCTACGAGCAGTACTTC. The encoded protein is CASSPGTGAYEQYF.

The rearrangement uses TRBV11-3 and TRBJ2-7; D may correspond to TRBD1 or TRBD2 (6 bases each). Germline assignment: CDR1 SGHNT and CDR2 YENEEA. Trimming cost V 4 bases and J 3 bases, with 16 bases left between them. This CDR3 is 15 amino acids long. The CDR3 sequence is CASSWRGHGIYEQYF. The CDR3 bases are TGTGCCAGCAGCTGGCGGGGACACGGGATCTACGAGCAGTACTTC.

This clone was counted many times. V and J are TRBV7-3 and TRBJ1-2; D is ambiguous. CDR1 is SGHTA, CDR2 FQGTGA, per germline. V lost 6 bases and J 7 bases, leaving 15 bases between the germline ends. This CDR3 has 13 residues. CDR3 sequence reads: CASSLENYGGYTF. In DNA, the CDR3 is TGTGCCAGCAGTCTCGAGAACTATGGTGGCTACACCTTC. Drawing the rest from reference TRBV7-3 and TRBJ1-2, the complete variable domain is GAGVSQTPSNKVTEKGKYVELRCDPISGHTALYWYRQSLGQGPEFLIYFQGTGAADDSGLPNDRFFAVRPEGSVSTLKIQRTERGDSAVYLCASSLENYGGYTFGSGTRLTVV.

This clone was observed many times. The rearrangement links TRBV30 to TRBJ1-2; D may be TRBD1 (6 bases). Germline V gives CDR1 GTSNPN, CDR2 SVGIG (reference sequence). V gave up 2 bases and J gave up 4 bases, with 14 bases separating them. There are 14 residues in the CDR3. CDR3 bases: TGTGCCTGGAGTAAATCCGGGGGCGGCTATGGCTACACCTTC. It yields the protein CAWSKSGGGYGYTF.

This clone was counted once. CDR3 residues: CASSEGQVSEKLFF. The DNA of the CDR3 is TGTGCCAGCAGTGAAGGACAGGTCTCTGAAAAACTGTTTTTT. J is TRBJ1-4 and V is TRBV2; the D gene is possibly TRBD1 (6 bases). The germline V and J ends were trimmed by 1 base and 7 bases, with 10 bases remaining between them. The germline V gene has CDR1 SNHLY and CDR2 FYNNEI. The CDR3 extends over 14 amino acids.

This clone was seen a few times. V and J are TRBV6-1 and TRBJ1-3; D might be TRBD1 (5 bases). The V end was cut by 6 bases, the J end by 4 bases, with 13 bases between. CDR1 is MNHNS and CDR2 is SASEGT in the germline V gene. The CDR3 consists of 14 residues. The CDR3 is CASSGGALGNTIYF. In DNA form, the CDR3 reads TGTGCCAGCAGCGGCGGGGCTTTGGGAAACACCATATATTTT.